A single sample gave rise to the 31 T cell receptor beta chains below, sequenced in a study of regulatory T cells in long-lasting Graves disease. Time point reported: newly diagnosed GD, antithyroid drugs for less than 3 months. Researchers made the TCR library from RNA that was extracted from PBMCs. In building TCR beta libraries, iRepertoire HTBI primers were used together with Arm-PCR of CDR3 regions. Each CDR3 protein gets one entry after TCRdb re-called the multiplex PCR reads with MiXCR. Of around 400,000 distinct CDR3 sequences listed, 15% are singletons. The sample in question was peripheral blood mononuclear cells (PBMCs), obtained at new diagnosis, from a patient treated with antithyroid drugs. All receptors derive from a female donor with Graves disease.

This clonotype was counted at least ten times. The DNA of the CDR3 is TGTGCCAGCAGTTCGGGACACTCGGCGGAGACCCAGTACTTC. It is translated as CASSSGHSAETQYF. This chain links TRBV12-3 or TRBV12-4 with TRBJ2-5; maybe TRBD1 (6 bases). The CDR3 runs to 14 residues. V was pared by 4 bases and J by 5 bases, with 14 bases between.

The rearrangement uses TRBV6-1 and TRBJ2-1; a weak D match, TRBD1 (5 bases). The germline gives CDR1 MNHNS, CDR2 SASEGT. The ends were cut back, 5 bases at V and 6 bases at J, with 8 bases in the middle. The length of the CDR3 is 12 residues. The CDR3 protein is CASSMGLNEQFF. DNA of the CDR3: TGTGCCAGCAGTATGGGGCTCAATGAGCAGTTCTTC.

The table lists this clonotype with a few counts. The CDR3 loop is CSVEDLGLAGGPSETQYF. For the CDR3, the DNA is TGCAGCGTTGAAGATCTGGGGCTAGCGGGAGGGCCCTCAGAGACCCAGTACTTC. V and J are TRBV29-1 and TRBJ2-5; TRBD2 agrees at 12 bases. The CDR3 is made up of 18 amino acids. Trimming at V came to 0 bases and at J to 4 bases, leaving 12 bases not matched to a gene. Germline-derived CDR1 and CDR2 are SQVTM and ANQGSEA.

The rearrangement joins TRBV7-9 to TRBJ2-5, with D unclear. The ends were cut back, 5 bases at V and 3 bases at J, with 13 bases in the middle. This CDR3 spans 14 amino acids. Germline V lookup: CDR1 SEHNR, CDR2 FQNEAQ (reference sequence). The CDR3 loop is CASSGWVFEETQYF. CDR3 bases: TGTGCCAGCAGCGGCTGGGTGTTTGAAGAGACCCAGTACTTC.

In this sample, this clonotype turned up many times. The chain carries TRBV12-5 and TRBJ1-1, with TRBD1 matching 8 bases. The germline V gene has CDR1 LGHNT and CDR2 FRNRAP. Trimming removed 0 bases from V and 0 bases from J; junction bases left unmatched: 6. The CDR3 extends over 17 amino acids. CDR3 bases: TGTGCTAGTGGTTTGGTACTAACAGGGGGGATGAACACTGAAGCTTTCTTT. Translating gives CASGLVLTGGMNTEAFF.

This clonotype was counted many times. The CDR3 coding sequence is TGTGCCAGCAGCTTAGCGCACGACGTTAACTATGGCTACACCTTC. Translation gives CASSLAHDVNYGYTF. The chain recombines TRBV7-8 with TRBJ1-2; D is ambiguous. V lost 0 bases and J lost 1, with 9 bases in between. The CDR3 is 15 residues long. Germline V gene sequence: CDR1 SGHVS, CDR2 FQNEAQ.

Many counts were recorded for this clonotype. The chain recombines TRBV4-3 with TRBJ2-3, with 9 bases lining up with TRBD1. This CDR3 spans 17 amino acids. Germline CDR1 LGHNA, CDR2 YSLEER. V was pared by 0 bases and J by 0 bases, with 4 bases of the junction left unmatched. The CDR3, as DNA: TGCGCCAGCAGCCAAGAAGGAGGGACAGGGAGCACAGATACGCAGTATTTT. It yields the protein CASSQEGGTGSTDTQYF.

This clonotype was found many times. For the CDR3, the DNA is TGTGCCAGCAGTTTTCGGGGGATGAATGGTGAAGCTTTCTTT. Its protein is CASSFRGMNGEAFF. J is TRBJ1-1 and V is TRBV28; D possibly corresponds to TRBD1 (5 bases). Germline V lookup: CDR1 MDHEN, CDR2 SYDVKM. V lost 3 bases and J 7 bases, leaving 15 bases between the germline ends. CDR3 length: 14 amino acids.

The rearrangement uses TRBV19 and TRBJ2-1; TRBD1 matches 7 bases. CDR1 is LNHDA and CDR2 is SQIVND in the germline V gene (reference sequence). With V trimmed by 4 bases and J by 4 bases, 1 base remained unmatched. The CDR3 length is 13 residues. The CDR3 nucleotides read TGTGCCAGTAGTACGGGACAGTACAATGAGCAGTTCTTC. Amino acid sequence: CASSTGQYNEQFF.

This clonotype was recorded at least ten times. J is TRBJ1-3 and V is TRBV6-2 or TRBV6-3; TRBD1 aligns across 7 bases. Germline loops: CDR1 MNHEY, CDR2 SVGEGT. V trimming: 7 bases; J trimming: 2 bases; junction bases outside the gene matches: 35. The CDR3 sequence is 24 residues long. CDR3 DNA sequence: TGTGCCAGCACCATTTTGTTATTCCCGGAAGACAGGGCTGAGAGCCATACCACTGGAAACACCATATATTTT. Translating it yields CASTILLFPEDRAESHTTGNTIYF.

This clonotype was counted at least ten times. The CDR3 DNA follows: TGTGCCACCAGTGGGGACGGGACAGACCACGAAAAACTGTTTTTT. As protein: CATSGDGTDHEKLFF. V gene TRBV24-1 combines with J gene TRBJ1-4; 7 nucleotides match TRBD1. V was clipped by 5 bases and J by 8 bases; unmatched bases: 10. In germline, CDR1 is KGHDR, CDR2 SFDVKD. This CDR3 contains 15 residues.

This rearrangement joins TRBV28 to TRBJ2-1; weak D call: TRBD2 (6 bases). Trimming took off 2 bases at V and 10 bases at J, with 27 bases between the two ends. Germline lookup yields CDR1 MDHEN and CDR2 SYDVKM. CDR3 length: 18 residues. The CDR3 nucleotides read TGTGCCAGCAGTTTAGGGGGGTCCCACGGACACTTCGCCAAAGAGCAGTTCTTC. Its translation is CASSLGGSHGHFAKEQFF.

The chain has TRBV19 and TRBJ2-3; no definite D call. The V gene's germline CDR1 is LNHDA and CDR2 SQIVND (reference sequence). Trimming removed 9 bases at V and 0 bases at J, with 13 bases between. The CDR3 totals 14 residues. CDR3 sequence (DNA): TGTGCCAGCAGCTTGCAAGTTAGCACAGATACGCAGTATTTT. This sequence encodes CASSLQVSTDTQYF.

This clonotype appeared many times. The rearrangement links TRBV10-3 to TRBJ1-5; 7 nucleotides align to TRBD1. The CDR3 extends over 12 amino acids. The V gene end was trimmed by 10 bases and the J gene end by 2 bases; junction bases not matched to a gene: 2. Per the germline V gene, CDR1 is ENHRY and CDR2 is SYGVKD. The CDR3: CATGTGNQPQHF. The CDR3 region has the DNA TGTGCCACCGGGACAGGCAATCAGCCCCAGCATTTT.

This clonotype has only a few counts. The V gene is TRBV20-1, the J gene TRBJ1-2, with 8 bases aligning to TRBD1. The CDR3 totals 18 residues. J was trimmed by 7 bases and V by 0 bases; bases with no gene match: 19. CDR1 DFQATT and CDR2 SNEGSKA come from the germline V gene (reference sequence). The CDR3: CSARDNRGRGLRGGGYTF. The CDR3, as DNA: TGCAGTGCTAGAGATAATCGGGGCAGGGGGCTCCGAGGAGGTGGCTACACCTTC.

Many counts were recorded for this clonotype. V gene TRBV4-1 combines with J gene TRBJ2-1; 9 nucleotides line up with TRBD2. V lost 1 base and J lost 6; bases outside the gene matches: 7. Germline V gene data show CDR1 as MGHRA and CDR2 as YSYEKL. This CDR3 is built from 16 residues. The CDR3, as DNA: TGCGCCAGCAGCCAAGTAAGGCGGGGGGGGACCAATGAGCAGTTCTTC. Translated: CASSQVRRGGTNEQFF.

The chain employs TRBV18 and TRBJ1-6; 8 bases agree with TRBD1. V gave up 8 bases and J gave up 8 bases; unmatched junction bases: 8. In germline, CDR1 is KGHSH, CDR2 LQKENI. The CDR3 contains 14 residues. The CDR3 sequence: CASTPTGVDSPLHF. The CDR3 coding sequence is TGTGCCAGCACGCCGACAGGGGTTGATTCACCCCTCCACTTT.

This clonotype appeared many times. The CDR3 protein is CASSSEMGQDYGYTF. In nucleotides, the CDR3 is TGTGCCAGCAGCTCAGAAATGGGACAGGACTATGGCTACACCTTC. This chain links TRBV7-9 with TRBJ1-2; 8 bases are a match to TRBD1. Germline CDR1 is SEHNR and CDR2 is FQNEAQ (reference sequence). V gave up 4 bases and J gave up 3 bases; unmatched junction bases: 7. The CDR3 is 15 residues long.

The CDR3 region has the DNA TGTGCCAGCAGTTTAGTTGGGGGAGGTCAGCCCCAGCATTTT. This encodes CASSLVGGGQPQHF. The rearrangement links TRBV27 to TRBJ1-5, with D tentatively TRBD1 (5 bases). Between the trimmed V and J ends, which lost 2 bases and 6 bases, there was a span of 11 bases. The germline V gene encodes CDR1 MNHEY and CDR2 SMNVEV (reference sequence). CDR3 length equals 14 residues.

This clonotype appeared many times. V and J are TRBV6-1 and TRBJ2-5, with D perhaps given as TRBD1 or TRBD2 (6 bases each). V lost 4 bases and J lost 9, with 18 bases in between. Germline CDR1 and CDR2: MNHNS and SASEGT. This CDR3 region has 14 residues. CDR3 region: CASSAHLAGEAQYF. The CDR3 DNA reads TGTGCCAGCAGTGCCCATCTCGCAGGGGAGGCCCAGTACTTC.

There are many counts of this clonotype. The rearrangement uses TRBV15 and TRBJ1-2; TRBD1 agrees at 9 bases. Germline loops: CDR1 LNHNV, CDR2 YYDKDF (reference sequence). The CDR3 is made up of 16 amino acids. V lost 3 bases and J lost 5; bases outside the gene matches: 10. The chain's CDR3 is CATSSRDRVLLYGYTF. The CDR3 DNA sequence: TGTGCCACCAGCAGCCGGGACAGGGTCCTTCTTTATGGCTACACCTTC.

The chain recombines TRBV7-9 with TRBJ1-2, with TRBD1 matching 7 bases. With 4 bases clipped from V and 4 bases from J, the junction kept 6 bases outside the gene matches. Germline lookup yields CDR1 SEHNR and CDR2 FQNEAQ (reference sequence). This CDR3 has 14 residues. CDR3 residues: CASSSDRSLYGYTF. CDR3 nucleotides: TGTGCCAGCAGCTCGGACAGGTCACTCTATGGCTACACCTTC.

The table lists this clonotype with many counts. V usage is TRBV10-3 and J usage is TRBJ2-3, with a possible D match to TRBD1 (6 bases). Trimming removed 0 bases from V and 3 bases from J, with 16 bases in between. The CDR3 is 17 residues long. CDR1 is ENHRY and CDR2 is SYGVKD in the germline V gene. As DNA, the CDR3 is TGTGCCATCAGTGAGTCAGGTTACAGGGAAGGAACAGATACGCAGTATTTT. Its protein product is CAISESGYREGTDTQYF.

This clonotype appeared many times. V and J are TRBV7-9 and TRBJ2-1; D perhaps matches TRBD1 (5 bases). The V gene's germline CDR1 is SEHNR and CDR2 FQNEAQ (reference sequence). V lost 3 bases to trimming and J lost 0 bases, with 21 bases between them. The CDR3 is made up of 19 amino acids. The CDR3: CASSFTTWGRRSSYNEQFF. As DNA, the CDR3 is TGTGCCAGCAGCTTTACGACTTGGGGCAGGCGGAGCTCCTACAATGAGCAGTTCTTC.

This clonotype was picked up many times. This chain links TRBV5-5 with TRBJ1-3; D uncertain. V gave up 9 bases and J gave up 4 bases, with 11 bases separating them. The CDR3 runs to 12 residues. Germline loops: CDR1 SGHKS, CDR2 YYEKEE (reference sequence). CDR3 amino acids: CATRGDGNTIYF. Here the CDR3 DNA reads TGTGCCACTCGGGGTGACGGAAACACCATATATTTT.

This clonotype has at least ten counts. The chain employs TRBV7-9 and TRBJ1-1, with D hard to call. Trimming stripped 5 bases from V and 0 bases from J, with 13 bases between. Germline V CDR1 and CDR2: SEHNR, FQNEAQ (reference sequence). This CDR3 spans 15 amino acids. The CDR3 nucleotides read TGTGCCAGCAGCCACACCACAGTCATGAACACTGAAGCTTTCTTT. Its protein product is CASSHTTVMNTEAFF.

This clonotype was counted many times. The rearrangement links TRBV20-1 to TRBJ1-5; a possible D gene is TRBD1 (6 bases). Germline CDR1 reads DFQATT; CDR2 reads SNEGSKA (reference sequence). Trimming removed 6 bases from V and 7 bases from J, with 16 bases in between. This CDR3 has 13 amino acids. The DNA of the CDR3 is TGCAGTGCCCACGGGACATATGGACAGCCCCAGCATTTT. It yields the protein CSAHGTYGQPQHF.

Ten or more counts support this clonotype. The chain uses TRBV6-1 and TRBJ2-1; D might be TRBD1 (6 bases). This CDR3 has 15 residues. Germline V gene data show CDR1 as MNHNS and CDR2 as SASEGT. The V end lost 6 bases, the J end lost 6 bases, and 18 bases lay between the germline ends. The CDR3 is CASRPPGARSNEQFF. In DNA, the CDR3 is TGTGCCAGCAGACCCCCAGGGGCCCGTTCCAATGAGCAGTTCTTC.

This clonotype has a count of ten or more. The V gene is TRBV12-3 or TRBV12-4, the J gene TRBJ1-2; D is perhaps TRBD1 (6 bases). The CDR3 has 15 residues. Trimming shortened V by 1 base and J by 2 bases, and 11 bases separated the two germline ends. The CDR3: CASSLEGQKNYGYTF. The CDR3 DNA follows: TGTGCCAGCAGTTTAGAAGGACAGAAGAACTATGGCTACACCTTC.

This clonotype was counted between two and nine times. This probably arose from a read error, given a far larger clone one base away. V gene TRBV11-2 combines with J gene TRBJ2-3; the D is unclear. The end of the DNA is better explained by TRBJ2-7, so the J call may be wrong. CDR3 length: 14 residues. The germline gives CDR1 SGHAT, CDR2 FQNNGV. The DNA of the CDR3 is TGTGCCAGCAGCTTAGACCCCGGATCCTGCGAGCAGTACTTC. Protein: CASSLDPGSCEQYF.

This clonotype has more than one count but fewer than ten. The chain employs TRBV7-8 and TRBJ2-1, with TRBD2 matching over 8 bases. CDR3 size: 14 residues. Germline V gives CDR1 SGHVS, CDR2 FQNEAQ. J gave up 7 bases and V 3 bases, and 5 bases lay outside the gene matches. CDR3 sequence: CASSFDAGGNEQFF. The CDR3, as DNA: TGTGCCAGCAGCTTTGATGCGGGAGGTAATGAGCAGTTCTTC.